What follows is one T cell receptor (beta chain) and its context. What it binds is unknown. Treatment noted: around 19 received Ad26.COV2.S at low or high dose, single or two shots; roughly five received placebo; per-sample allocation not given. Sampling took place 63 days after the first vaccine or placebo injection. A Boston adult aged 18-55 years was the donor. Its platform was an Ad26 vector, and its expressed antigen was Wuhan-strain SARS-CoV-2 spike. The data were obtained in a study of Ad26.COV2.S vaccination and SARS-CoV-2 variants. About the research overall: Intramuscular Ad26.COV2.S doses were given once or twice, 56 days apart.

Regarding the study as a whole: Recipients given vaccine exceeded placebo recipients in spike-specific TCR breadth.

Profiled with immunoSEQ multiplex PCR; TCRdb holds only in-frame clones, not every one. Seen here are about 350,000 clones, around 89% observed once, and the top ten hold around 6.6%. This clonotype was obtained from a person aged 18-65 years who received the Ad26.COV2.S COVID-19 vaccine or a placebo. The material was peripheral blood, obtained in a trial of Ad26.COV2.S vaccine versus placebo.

The CDR3, as DNA: TGCAGCGTTGTGGGGACTAGCGGTATCACAGATACGCAGTATTTT. Protein product: CSVVGTSGITDTQYF. The chain couples TRBV29-1 to TRBJ2-3, with 11 bases matching TRBD2. Germline CDR1 and CDR2: SQVTM and ANQGSEA. The V gene end was trimmed by 4 bases and the J gene end by 2 bases; junction bases not matched to a gene: 5. The CDR3 sequence is 15 residues long.